The source of this T cell receptor (beta chain) is a study of T cell repertoires in cytomegalovirus infection. As to this clonotype: Its antigen is unidentified.

V lost 8 bases to trimming and J lost 2 bases, with 13 bases between them. This CDR3 has 13 residues. The germline V gene has CDR1 MNHGY and CDR2 SAAAGT. TCRdb used MiXCR to reprocess the reads, holding one entry per CDR3 protein. The sample holds fewer than 350,000 distinct CDR3 sequences, about 29% seen once. The receptor comes from a human donor in good health (CMV status not recorded). Some clones in this sample may be carry-over from other donors' samples. The specimen was cultured PBMCs, collected from culture after CMV antigen stimulation. V gene TRBV6-8 combines with J gene TRBJ2-7, with D maybe TRBD2 (6 bases). Here the CDR3 reads CASAREHAYEQYF. CDR3 sequence (DNA): TGTGCCAGCGCCCGGGAGCACGCCTACGAGCAGTACTTC.